One and the same sample provided the 20 T cell receptor beta chains below, sequenced in a study of blood T cell repertoires in COVID-19 (dated by TCRdb to 2018 to 2021). The library was obtained by the immunoSEQ multiplex PCR assay. TCRdb obtained this table from immuneACCESS and retained in-frame rearrangements with V and J assigned. These tables miss some clones; where compared with another copy, unresolved V genes account for less than half of the shortfall, and the remainder is unexplained. The sample table records some 330,000 clones; 70% to 90% of these occur just once. Clones ranked in the top ten supply under 5% of the sample. Material for sequencing was peripheral blood. All receptors derive from a woman aged 50 to 65 with active or convalescent COVID-19.

The J gene is TRBJ2-2, the V gene TRBV19; D uncertain. The CDR3 length is 12 residues. Germline lookup yields CDR1 LNHDA and CDR2 SQIVND (reference sequence). V was clipped by 6 bases and J by 2 bases, with 4 bases between them. The CDR3, as DNA: TGTGCCAGTAGCGGTAACACCGGGGAGCTGTTTTTT. Residues: CASSGNTGELFF.

The chain recombines TRBV9 with TRBJ2-2; 10 positions match TRBD1. Germline lookup yields CDR1 SGDLS and CDR2 YYNGEE. V lost 4 bases, J lost 4 bases, and 4 bases stayed unmatched. The CDR3 loop spans 15 amino acids. CDR3 residues: CASSLGQGGTGELFF. CDR3 DNA: TGTGCCAGCAGCCTAGGACAGGGGGGCACCGGGGAGCTGTTTTTT.

The V and J genes are TRBV18 and TRBJ1-6; D perhaps matches TRBD1 (5 bases). Trimming removed 2 bases at V and 11 bases at J, with 13 bases between. The CDR3 is 14 amino acids. Germline V lookup: CDR1 KGHSH, CDR2 LQKENI. This CDR3 reads CASSPMTVEAPLHF. CDR3 DNA sequence: TGTGCCAGCTCACCAATGACAGTCGAGGCACCCCTCCACTTT.

The chain combines TRBV6-2 or TRBV6-3 with TRBJ2-1, with 11 bases that match TRBD2. Germline loops: CDR1 MNHEY, CDR2 SVGEGT. This CDR3 comprises 17 residues. Unmatched junction bases numbered 8, after V lost 6 bases and J lost 1 base. CDR3 sequence reads: CASSSGLAGRSYNEQFF. CDR3 coding DNA: TGTGCCAGCAGCTCCGGACTAGCGGGCCGTTCCTACAATGAGCAGTTCTTC.

This rearrangement joins TRBV5-1 to TRBJ2-1; 12 bases map to TRBD2. The junction had 8 bases not matched to a gene; V was cut back by 0 bases and J by 4 bases. The CDR3 totals 18 residues. Germline-derived CDR1 and CDR2 are SGHRS and YFSETQ. CDR3 loop: CASSLANLAGGGYNEQFF. CDR3 coding DNA: TGCGCCAGCAGCTTGGCCAATCTAGCGGGAGGGGGATACAATGAGCAGTTCTTC.

The chain joins TRBV3-1 (or the pseudogene TRBV3-2) to TRBJ1-6; 9 nucleotides line up with TRBD1. CDR3 length: 16 amino acids. Germline CDR1 and CDR2: LGHDT and YNNKEL (reference sequence). J was trimmed by 7 bases and V by 1 base; bases with no gene match: 5. The CDR3 DNA follows: TGTGCCAGCAGCCAAGGAGGGACAGGGATGAATTCACCCCTCCACTTT. This codes for CASSQGGTGMNSPLHF.

The chain is built from TRBV7-6 and TRBJ2-5; D not certain. The V end was cut by 5 bases, the J end by 2 bases, with 12 bases between. Germline CDR1 is SGHVS and CDR2 is FNYEAQ. The CDR3 contains 14 residues. The CDR3 DNA follows: TGTGCCAGCAGCGTACCCGAGCTTCAAGAGACCCAGTACTTC. Protein product: CASSVPELQETQYF.

The gene calls are TRBV25-1 and TRBJ2-5; 10 bases line up with TRBD1. The CDR3 totals 15 residues. V lost 3 bases, J lost 6 bases, and 7 bases stayed unmatched. Per the germline V gene, CDR1 is MGHDK and CDR2 is SYGVNS. This chain's CDR3 is CASSDRDRGFQTQYF. CDR3 sequence (DNA): TGTGCCAGCAGTGACCGGGACAGGGGATTTCAGACCCAGTACTTC.

This chain links TRBV7-2 with TRBJ1-1, with a weak D call TRBD1 (6 bases). This CDR3 contains 16 residues. V was cut by 1 base and J by 1 base, with 13 bases left in between. Germline V CDR1 and CDR2: SGHTA, FQGNSA. The CDR3, as DNA: TGTGCCAGCAGCTTAGTCACAGGGCTCGGGAACACTGAAGCTTTCTTT. Translation: CASSLVTGLGNTEAFF.

This clone was detected a few times. The CDR3 nucleotides read TGTGCCAGCAGCTTACTACCTGAAAATCAAGAGACCCAGTACTTC. Residues: CASSLLPENQETQYF. The V and J genes are TRBV13 and TRBJ2-5; unclear D gene. V was pared by 2 bases and J by 2 bases, with 12 bases between. This CDR3 is built from 15 residues. CDR1 PRHDT and CDR2 FYEKMQ come from the germline V gene (reference sequence).

The sample holds a few counts of this clone. The chain carries TRBV5-1 and TRBJ2-2, with a possible D match to TRBD1 (5 bases). CDR3 length: 16 residues. V lost 4 bases, J lost 4 bases, and 17 bases lay in between. Germline V lookup: CDR1 SGHRS, CDR2 YFSETQ. The CDR3 region has the DNA TGCGCCAGCAGCCTTGCCCCCGACAGATCCACCGGGGAGCTGTTTTTT. It specifies CASSLAPDRSTGELFF.

This clone was seen once. V and J are TRBV27 and TRBJ2-7; D is perhaps TRBD1 (6 bases). Trimming removed 5 bases from V and 4 bases from J, with 12 bases in between. The CDR3 is 13 residues long. Germline CDR1 and CDR2: MNHEY and SMNVEV (reference sequence). This CDR3 is CASSLGQWYEQYF. CDR3 DNA sequence: TGTGCCAGCAGTCTTGGACAGTGGTACGAGCAGTACTTC.

This sequence joins TRBV24-1 and TRBJ2-6; no firm D call. The germline gives CDR1 KGHDR, CDR2 SFDVKD. The germline V and J ends were trimmed by 3 bases and 0 bases, with 5 bases remaining between them. This CDR3 is built from 15 residues. CDR3 amino acids: CATSDTVSGANVLTF. In nucleotides, the CDR3 is TGTGCCACCAGTGATACAGTCTCTGGGGCCAACGTCCTGACTTTC.

The chain uses TRBV5-1 and TRBJ1-1, with 7 bases identical to TRBD1. The CDR3 is 15 residues long. Germline loops: CDR1 SGHRS, CDR2 YFSETQ. The J segment lost 1 base and the V segment lost 4 bases, leaving 7 bases of the junction unmatched. CDR3 sequence reads: CASSTGDGWNTEAFF. The CDR3 DNA reads TGCGCCAGCAGCACAGGGGACGGATGGAACACTGAAGCTTTCTTT.

This chain joins TRBV4-2 and TRBJ2-7; D is unclear. The V gene lost 3 bases and the J gene lost 2 bases, with 11 bases spanning the gap. Per germline, CDR1 LGHNA and CDR2 YNFKEQ. There are 14 residues in the CDR3. The CDR3 loop is CASSQSPRTYEQYF. The CDR3 DNA follows: TGTGCCAGCAGCCAGAGCCCTAGAACCTACGAGCAGTACTTC.

The rearrangement uses TRBV28 and TRBJ1-1, with 7 nucleotides matching TRBD1. V gave up 9 bases and J gave up 0 bases; unmatched junction bases: 4. Looked up from germline, CDR1 is MDHEN and CDR2 is SYDVKM. The CDR3 sequence is 13 residues long. The CDR3 DNA is TGTGCCAGTGGACAGGAGATGAACACTGAAGCTTTCTTT. It translates to CASGQEMNTEAFF.

This clone was detected once. This CDR3 reads CASSFRGAGYGYTF. The CDR3 coding sequence is TGTGCCAGCAGCTTCCGGGGGGCCGGCTATGGCTACACCTTC. V gene TRBV5-4 combines with J gene TRBJ1-2; D might be TRBD1 (6 bases). The germline V gene has CDR1 SGHNT and CDR2 YYREEE (reference sequence). Trimming removed 2 bases from V and 4 bases from J, with 12 bases in between. CDR3 length: 14 amino acids.

The chain employs TRBV18 and TRBJ2-3; TRBD2 agrees at 9 bases. Trimming cost V 6 bases and J 4 bases; bases outside gene matches: 20. This CDR3 is 19 amino acids long. The germline V gene has CDR1 KGHSH and CDR2 LQKENI. The CDR3 loop is CASSASPWGLAGSADTQYF. The CDR3 region has the DNA TGTGCCAGCTCGGCTAGTCCGTGGGGTCTAGCGGGGTCTGCAGATACGCAGTATTTT.

V usage is TRBV2 and J usage is TRBJ1-3; no clear D. The germline gives CDR1 SNHLY, CDR2 FYNNEI. The CDR3 has 12 residues. Trimming pared 8 bases from V and 0 bases from J, leaving 5 bases between. As DNA, the CDR3 is TGTGCCAGCGGGAGCTCTGGAAACACCATATATTTT. Protein sequence: CASGSSGNTIYF. Full variable domain (outside the CDR3, taken from reference TRBV2 and TRBJ1-3): EPEVTQTPSHQVTQMGQEVILRCVPISNHLYFYWYRQILGQKVEFLVSFYNNEISEKSEIFDDQFSVERPDGSNFTLKIRSTKLEDSAMYFCASGSSGNTIYFGEGSWLTVV.

This chain links TRBV28 with TRBJ2-5; no definite D call. V lost 2 bases and J 4 bases, leaving 14 bases between the germline ends. This CDR3 region has 15 residues. CDR1 and CDR2 from the germline V gene are MDHEN and SYDVKM. CDR3 amino acids: CASSLPSGPGETQYF. DNA for the CDR3: TGTGCCAGCAGTTTACCCTCCGGCCCAGGAGAGACCCAGTACTTC.